The 20 T cell receptor beta chains in this list originate from one sample, sequenced in a study of control samples from healthy donors and cancer patients (dated by TCRdb to the early 2020s). Receptors were amplified or captured by the immunoSEQ multiplex PCR assay. As stored in TCRdb, this immuneACCESS dataset retains in-frame rearrangements with V and J assigned. A fraction of the clones does not appear; measured against another copy, unresolved V genes explain less than half of the discrepancy, and the remainder lacks a known reason. The sample records over 100,000 clones, roughly 94% of which are singletons. Of the sample, 2% to 3% falls within the top ten clones. Source material: blood. All receptors come from a woman aged 18-35 years in good health.

This chain joins TRBV5-1 and TRBJ2-3, with 7 bases matching TRBD2. Per germline, CDR1 SGHRS and CDR2 YFSETQ. The CDR3 is 15 amino acids. Germline trimming cut 4 bases from V and 0 bases from J; bases unmatched to any gene: 5. CDR3 coding DNA: TGCGCCAGCAGCCTACAAGCGGGGAGCACAGATACGCAGTATTTT. It translates to CASSLQAGSTDTQYF. Variable domain in full (rest from reference TRBV5-1 and TRBJ2-3): KAGVTQTPRYLIKTRGQQVTLSCSPISGHRSVSWYQQTPGQGLQFLFEYFSETQRNKGNFPGRFSGRQFSNSRSEMNVSTLELGDSALYLCASSLQAGSTDTQYFGPGTRLTVL.

The chain has TRBV15 and TRBJ2-7, with D maybe TRBD1 (6 bases). Germline CDR1 and CDR2: LNHNV and YYDKDF (reference sequence). V gave up 4 bases and J gave up 2 bases, with 12 bases separating them. The CDR3 runs 14 residues. The DNA for the CDR3 is TGTGCCACCAGCACCCCAGGGGAGCCCTACGAGCAGTACTTC. Translating it yields CATSTPGEPYEQYF.

This rearrangement joins TRBV10-1 to TRBJ1-1; 8 bases line up with TRBD1. This CDR3 is built from 15 residues. Germline trimming cut 2 bases from V and 0 bases from J; bases unmatched to any gene: 2. Germline CDR1 WNHNN, CDR2 SYGVQD (reference sequence). This CDR3 reads CASSEGTGLNTEAFF. The CDR3 region has the DNA TGCGCCAGCAGTGAGGGGACAGGCCTGAACACTGAAGCTTTCTTT.

The V gene is TRBV11-2, the J gene TRBJ1-5, with D uncertain. The germline V gene encodes CDR1 SGHAT and CDR2 FQNNGV. This CDR3 region has 13 residues. Trimming left V 5 bases short and J 4 bases short, with 9 bases between. Here the CDR3 DNA reads TGTGCCAGCAGCCTGGTAGATAATCAGCCCCAGCATTTT. Protein product: CASSLVDNQPQHF.

The V gene is TRBV19, the J gene TRBJ1-2; possible D gene TRBD1, 5 bases. This CDR3 spans 14 amino acids. V lost 2 bases to trimming and J lost 8 bases, with 15 bases between them. Germline V lookup: CDR1 LNHDA, CDR2 SQIVND (reference sequence). CDR3 sequence reads: CASSIPRQLWGYTF. In DNA, the CDR3 is TGTGCCAGTAGTATACCCAGACAGCTCTGGGGCTACACCTTC.

The chain is built from TRBV11-3 and TRBJ1-2; D might be TRBD1 (5 bases). CDR3 length: 12 amino acids. Germline lookup yields CDR1 SGHNT and CDR2 YENEEA. V was cut by 8 bases and J by 6 bases, with 13 bases left in between. The CDR3 loop reads CASSLDINGYTF. The CDR3, as DNA: TGTGCCAGCTCCTTGGACATCAATGGCTACACCTTC.

This clone was seen a single time. V gene TRBV10-2 combines with J gene TRBJ2-7; 8 bases are shared with TRBD2. CDR1 is WSHSY, CDR2 SAAADI, per germline. Trimming cost V 2 bases and J 0 bases; bases outside gene matches: 6. The CDR3 is made up of 16 amino acids. Written as DNA, the CDR3 is TGCGCCAGCAGTGAGGGGCTAGCGGGCCGCTCCTACGAGCAGTACTTC. It is translated as CASSEGLAGRSYEQYF.

The chain combines TRBV6-5 with TRBJ2-4, with D perhaps matching TRBD1 (6 bases). The CDR3 spans 13 residues. The germline V gene has CDR1 MNHEY and CDR2 SVGAGI. Trimming removed 7 bases at V and 0 bases at J, with 7 bases between. The CDR3 reads CASTGVAKNIQYF. The CDR3, as DNA: TGTGCCAGCACAGGGGTAGCCAAAAACATTCAGTACTTC.

The CDR3 nucleotides are TGTGCCAGCAGTTACAGCTTTAGGGCGGATGAAAAACTGTTTTTT. It yields the protein CASSYSFRADEKLFF. V and J are TRBV6-5 and TRBJ1-4, with D unclear. The CDR3 runs to 15 residues. CDR1 is MNHEY, CDR2 SVGAGI, per germline. V dropped 2 bases and J dropped 6 bases, with 13 bases sitting between them.

The gene calls are TRBV5-4 and TRBJ2-3; possible D gene TRBD2, 6 bases. Germline values: CDR1 SGHNT, CDR2 YYREEE (reference sequence). The V and J ends lost 4 bases and 3 bases respectively, with 15 bases between them. The CDR3 sequence is 15 residues long. The CDR3 sequence: CASSPGTSGTDTQYF. The CDR3 nucleotides are TGTGCCAGCAGCCCCGGGACTTCTGGGACAGATACGCAGTATTTT.

The V and J genes are TRBV25-1 and TRBJ2-2, with a weak D call TRBD2 (6 bases). V was clipped by 3 bases and J by 5 bases, with 13 bases between them. CDR3 size: 15 residues. The germline gives CDR1 MGHDK, CDR2 SYGVNS. The CDR3 loop reads CASSEGKRETGELFF. The CDR3 DNA follows: TGTGCCAGCAGTGAGGGGAAACGGGAGACCGGGGAGCTGTTTTTT. Drawing the rest from reference TRBV25-1 and TRBJ2-2, the complete variable domain is EADIYQTPRYLVIGTGKKITLECSQTMGHDKMYWYQQDPGMELHLIHYSYGVNSTEKGDLSSESTVSRIRTEHFPLTLESARPSHTSQYLCASSEGKRETGELFFGEGSRLTVL.

The gene calls are TRBV4-1 and TRBJ1-4, with 7 nucleotides matching TRBD1. V lost 1 base, J lost 0 bases, and 8 bases stayed unmatched. The CDR3 is 18 residues long. Germline values: CDR1 MGHRA, CDR2 YSYEKL. This CDR3 is CASSQGTGAQATNEKLFF. The CDR3 bases are TGCGCCAGCAGCCAAGGCACAGGGGCTCAGGCAACTAATGAAAAACTGTTTTTT.

The V gene is TRBV9, the J gene TRBJ2-7; D is perhaps TRBD1 (6 bases). The CDR3 extends over 15 amino acids. Germline V lookup: CDR1 SGDLS, CDR2 YYNGEE. The V and J ends lost 4 bases and 2 bases respectively, with 16 bases between them. This CDR3 is CASSLGQFWTYEQYF. CDR3 coding DNA: TGTGCCAGCAGCCTAGGACAGTTCTGGACCTACGAGCAGTACTTC.

The V call is TRBV27, the J call TRBJ1-4; D unresolved. This CDR3 is 14 amino acids long. The ends were cut back, 3 bases at V and 6 bases at J, with 11 bases in the middle. CDR1 is MNHEY, CDR2 SMNVEV, per germline (reference sequence). The CDR3 is CASSLTDGYEKLFF. Written as DNA, the CDR3 is TGTGCCAGCAGTTTGACCGACGGCTATGAAAAACTGTTTTTT.

The chain employs TRBV7-2 and TRBJ1-6, with D possibly matching TRBD1 (6 bases). CDR1 is SGHTA and CDR2 is FQGNSA in the germline V gene. The ends were cut back, 5 bases at V and 0 bases at J, with 20 bases in the middle. The CDR3 loop spans 19 amino acids. The CDR3 region is CASSRTDNGVSSYNSPLHF. The CDR3 nucleotides read TGTGCCAGCAGCCGGACAGACAATGGGGTTAGCTCCTATAATTCACCCCTCCACTTT.

This chain connects TRBV11-3 to TRBJ2-5; tentatively, D is TRBD2 (6 bases). This CDR3 spans 13 amino acids. With 4 bases removed from V and 7 bases from J, the gap between germline ends came to 13 bases. Per the germline V gene, CDR1 is SGHNT and CDR2 is YENEEA. DNA of the CDR3: TGTGCCAGCAGCTGGGACTTACGGGGGACCCAGTACTTC. Translated, it gives CASSWDLRGTQYF.

CDR3 residues: CASQPSGGEQFF. The DNA of the CDR3 is TGTGCCAGCCAACCTAGTGGGGGAGAGCAGTTCTTC. The chain uses TRBV19 and TRBJ2-1; possibly TRBD1 or TRBD2 for D (5 bases each). This CDR3 region has 12 residues. Trimming cost V 9 bases and J 10 bases, with 16 bases left between them. The V gene's germline CDR1 is LNHDA and CDR2 SQIVND (reference sequence).

The chain is built from TRBV6-5 and TRBJ1-2; no firm D call. The CDR3 is made up of 14 amino acids. CDR1 and CDR2 (germline): MNHEY, SVGAGI. Trimming took off 2 bases at V and 5 bases at J, with 12 bases between the two ends. The CDR3 spells CASSYSQRWYGYTF. The DNA for the CDR3 is TGTGCCAGCAGTTACAGCCAGCGGTGGTATGGCTACACCTTC.

The rearrangement links TRBV6-5 to TRBJ1-4, with D possibly being TRBD1 (6 bases). The CDR3 spans 13 residues. CDR1 MNHEY and CDR2 SVGAGI come from the germline V gene. Trimming left V 6 bases short and J 3 bases short, with 8 bases between. The DNA for the CDR3 is TGTGCCAGCAGGGACAGCCCTAATGAAAAACTGTTTTTT. It translates to CASRDSPNEKLFF.

This chain links TRBV30 with TRBJ1-6, with D uncertain. The CDR3 contains 11 residues. V lost 6 bases, J lost 11 bases, and 11 bases lay in between. Germline lookup yields CDR1 GTSNPN and CDR2 SVGIG (reference sequence). As DNA, the CDR3 is TGTGCCTGTGGAGCAGAGGCACCCCTCCACTTT. This codes for CACGAEAPLHF.